These 4 T cell receptor beta chains share one sample of origin, sequenced in a study of graft-versus-host responses after intestinal transplantation. The repertoire was sequenced with immunoSEQ multiplex PCR; TCRdb's copy has only in-frame clones and lacks some. The table lists roughly 15,000 clones, 77% of them singletons. Tissue from the graft was processed to free its intraepithelial and lamina propria lymphocytes. Source: ileum tissue, taken approximately 27 days after intestinal transplant. These receptors were obtained from a human patient who received an intestinal transplant, so some T cells may come from the graft donor.

The chain combines TRBV7-9 with TRBJ1-2; D is possibly TRBD1 (5 bases). Germline V gene sequence: CDR1 SEHNR, CDR2 FQNEAQ (reference sequence). The germline V and J ends were trimmed by 5 bases and 4 bases, with 14 bases remaining between them. The CDR3 extends over 14 amino acids. CDR3 nucleotide sequence: TGTGCCAGCAGCACGGGGGAGGGGATCTATGGCTACACCTTC. Its translation: CASSTGEGIYGYTF.

Only one count was recorded for this clone. This chain joins TRBV5-6 and TRBJ1-1; no definite D call. CDR1 is SGHDT, CDR2 YYEEEE, per germline. V lost 0 bases, J lost 2 bases, and 11 bases lay in between. This CDR3 comprises 15 residues. DNA for the CDR3: TGTGCCAGCAGCTTGGATCTCCGAGATAACACTGAAGCTTTCTTT. This encodes CASSLDLRDNTEAFF. The entire variable domain, with the rest obtained from reference TRBV5-6 and TRBJ1-1, is as follows: DAGVTQSPTHLIKTRGQQVTLRCSPKSGHDTVSWYQQALGQGPQFIFQYYEEEERQRGNFPDRFSGHQFPNYSSELNVNALLLGDSALYLCASSLDLRDNTEAFFGQGTRLTVV.

The rearrangement uses TRBV25-1 and TRBJ2-3, with D perhaps TRBD2 (7 bases). The V end was cut by 8 bases, the J end by 1 base, with 13 bases between. This CDR3 is 14 amino acids long. CDR1 and CDR2 from the germline V gene are MGHDK and SYGVNS. This CDR3 is CASLGRGRTDTQYF. The CDR3, as DNA: TGTGCCAGCCTGGGGCGGGGGCGCACAGATACGCAGTATTTT.

V and J are TRBV2 and TRBJ2-4; TRBD1 matches 7 bases. V dropped 6 bases and J dropped 8; count of bases not matched to a gene: 7. Germline CDR1 SNHLY, CDR2 FYNNEI. This CDR3 has 13 amino acids. CDR3 DNA: TGTGCCAGCAGCGCCGACAGGGTCTACATTCAGTACTTC. It codes for CASSADRVYIQYF.